This is a list of T cell receptor beta chains from one sample in a study of blood T cell repertoires in COVID-19. Profiling relied on immunoSEQ multiplex PCR, and the TCRdb table lists in-frame clones only, not all of them. Here the sample spans about 79,000 clones, roughly 89% being singletons. The material sequenced was peripheral blood. The receptor set was obtained from a man aged 50 to 60 with active COVID-19. Both conserved end residues are part of each CDR3.

v_gene: TRBV6-5; CDR3aa: CASTPRWSEGEKLFF
v_gene: TRBV4-3; CDR3aa: CASSRDRGWAYEQYF
v_gene: TRBV3-1/TRBV3-2; CDR3aa: CASSLQSGVYNEQFF
v_gene: TRBV20-1; CDR3aa: CSASTQRRQGGEQFF
v_gene: TRBV7-2; CDR3aa: CASSLVHSNQPQHF
v_gene: TRBV2; CDR3aa: CASTGTANQPQHF
v_gene: TRBV5-1; CDR3aa: CASSLDLGGTQYF
v_gene: TRBV10-3; CDR3aa: CAISSVSGNTIYF
v_gene: TRBV4-2; CDR3aa: CASSQVFGGGSAGELFF
v_gene: TRBV6-5; CDR3aa: CASRSLNYEQYF
v_gene: TRBV1; CDR3aa: CTYWRTNTEAFF
v_gene: TRBV5-1; CDR3aa: CASSETGLSGNTIYF
v_gene: TRBV5-1; CDR3aa: CASNRGTPNRDRAVYEQYF
v_gene: TRBV20-1; CDR3aa: CSARDTGEQYF
v_gene: TRBV7-6; CDR3aa: CASSAGPGEDSPLHF
v_gene: TRBV7-3; CDR3aa: CASSRQGDIAGELFF
v_gene: TRBV27; CDR3aa: CASSLQAGQGYEQYF
v_gene: TRBV6-2/TRBV6-3; CDR3aa: CASSYYGDTEAFF
v_gene: TRBV6-1; CDR3aa: CASSDPGGMSETQYF
v_gene: TRBV18; CDR3aa: CASSPPGGLLNTEAFF
v_gene: TRBV30; CDR3aa: CAWTRGGNEKLFF
v_gene: TRBV5-1; CDR3aa: CASAVQTSGRDTQYF
v_gene: TRBV18; CDR3aa: CASSSTGDGYTF
v_gene: TRBV2; CDR3aa: CASNLWGGTGELFF
v_gene: TRBV19; CDR3aa: CASSRGPSTQYF
v_gene: TRBV27; CDR3aa: CASIPIGTSEDNEQFF
v_gene: TRBV4-3; CDR3aa: CASSQGRGPDYYYEQYF
v_gene: TRBV6-7; CDR3aa: CASSYAYLGQGQSGANVLTF
v_gene: TRBV19; CDR3aa: CASSRRTSGGDTQYF
v_gene: TRBV21-1; CDR3aa: CASSSQGHEKLFF
v_gene: TRBV3-1/TRBV3-2; CDR3aa: CASSHPTGYNSPLHF
v_gene: TRBV5-6; CDR3aa: CASSRGGDTQYF
v_gene: TRBV28; CDR3aa: CASSLGAGGSLADTQYF
v_gene: TRBV23-1; CDR3aa: CASSTGSGNTIYF
v_gene: TRBV10-2; CDR3aa: CASSTGRPSYEQYF
v_gene: TRBV3-1/TRBV3-2; CDR3aa: CASSQGLAGVQETQYF
v_gene: TRBV6-5; CDR3aa: CASTVTGGTNTEAFF
v_gene: TRBV5-1; CDR3aa: CASSLMGNSYEQYF
v_gene: TRBV2; CDR3aa: CASSLDPGQSNQPQHF
v_gene: TRBV29-1; CDR3aa: CSVELVADTQYF
v_gene: TRBV4-2; CDR3aa: CASSQETGGPIRYEQYF
v_gene: TRBV7-2; CDR3aa: CASSPSGGQYEQYF
v_gene: TRBV18; CDR3aa: CASSTQGALYNEQFF
v_gene: TRBV28; CDR3aa: CASSSTGTLFSTDTQYF
v_gene: TRBV3-1/TRBV3-2; CDR3aa: CASSQGLRTSGTETQYF
v_gene: TRBV9; CDR3aa: CASSATPGQGEKLFF